These 2 T cell receptor beta chains came from one sample sequenced in a study of blood T cells in healthy people across ages. The use of a sample-barcoded 5' primer and a J-beta primer mix characterized a second PCR of roughly 7 to 12 cycles. MiXCR, run by TCRdb on the 5' RACE reads, gives a single entry per CDR3 protein. Here the sample spans 550,000 to 750,000 distinct CDR3 sequences, over 20% being singletons. Sequenced sample: blood. The receptors were sampled from a man in his sixties or seventies in good health.

This chain joins TRBV14 and TRBJ2-2; D may be TRBD2 (6 bases). V gave up 1 base and J gave up 5 bases, with 11 bases separating them. CDR3 size: 15 residues. CDR1 is SGHDN, CDR2 FVKESK, per germline. CDR3 residues: CASSQVLGRTGELFF. The CDR3 DNA reads TGTGCCAGCAGCCAAGTCTTAGGGAGGACCGGGGAGCTGTTTTTT. Full variable domain (outside the CDR3, taken from reference TRBV14 and TRBJ2-2): EAGVTQFPSHSVIEKGQTVTLRCDPISGHDNLYWYRRVMGKEIKFLLHFVKESKQDESGMPNNRFLAERTGGTYSTLKVQPAELEDSGVYFCASSQVLGRTGELFFGEGSRLTVL.

This clonotype was detected many times. The chain recombines TRBV5-5 with TRBJ2-3; 7 bases fit TRBD2. The CDR3 spans 12 residues. Germline V gives CDR1 SGHKS, CDR2 YYEKEE (reference sequence). Losses at the gene ends were 5 bases for V and 6 bases for J; bases not matched to a gene: 3. DNA for the CDR3: TGTGCCAGCAGTGGGAGGGTTGATACGCAGTATTTT. This translates into CASSGRVDTQYF. Using reference TRBV5-5 and TRBJ2-3 for the parts outside the CDR3, the full variable domain is DAGVTQSPTHLIKTRGQQVTLRCSPISGHKSVSWYQQVLGQGPQFIFQYYEKEERGRGNFPDRFSARQFPNYSSELNVNALLLGDSALYLCASSGRVDTQYFGPGTRLTVL.